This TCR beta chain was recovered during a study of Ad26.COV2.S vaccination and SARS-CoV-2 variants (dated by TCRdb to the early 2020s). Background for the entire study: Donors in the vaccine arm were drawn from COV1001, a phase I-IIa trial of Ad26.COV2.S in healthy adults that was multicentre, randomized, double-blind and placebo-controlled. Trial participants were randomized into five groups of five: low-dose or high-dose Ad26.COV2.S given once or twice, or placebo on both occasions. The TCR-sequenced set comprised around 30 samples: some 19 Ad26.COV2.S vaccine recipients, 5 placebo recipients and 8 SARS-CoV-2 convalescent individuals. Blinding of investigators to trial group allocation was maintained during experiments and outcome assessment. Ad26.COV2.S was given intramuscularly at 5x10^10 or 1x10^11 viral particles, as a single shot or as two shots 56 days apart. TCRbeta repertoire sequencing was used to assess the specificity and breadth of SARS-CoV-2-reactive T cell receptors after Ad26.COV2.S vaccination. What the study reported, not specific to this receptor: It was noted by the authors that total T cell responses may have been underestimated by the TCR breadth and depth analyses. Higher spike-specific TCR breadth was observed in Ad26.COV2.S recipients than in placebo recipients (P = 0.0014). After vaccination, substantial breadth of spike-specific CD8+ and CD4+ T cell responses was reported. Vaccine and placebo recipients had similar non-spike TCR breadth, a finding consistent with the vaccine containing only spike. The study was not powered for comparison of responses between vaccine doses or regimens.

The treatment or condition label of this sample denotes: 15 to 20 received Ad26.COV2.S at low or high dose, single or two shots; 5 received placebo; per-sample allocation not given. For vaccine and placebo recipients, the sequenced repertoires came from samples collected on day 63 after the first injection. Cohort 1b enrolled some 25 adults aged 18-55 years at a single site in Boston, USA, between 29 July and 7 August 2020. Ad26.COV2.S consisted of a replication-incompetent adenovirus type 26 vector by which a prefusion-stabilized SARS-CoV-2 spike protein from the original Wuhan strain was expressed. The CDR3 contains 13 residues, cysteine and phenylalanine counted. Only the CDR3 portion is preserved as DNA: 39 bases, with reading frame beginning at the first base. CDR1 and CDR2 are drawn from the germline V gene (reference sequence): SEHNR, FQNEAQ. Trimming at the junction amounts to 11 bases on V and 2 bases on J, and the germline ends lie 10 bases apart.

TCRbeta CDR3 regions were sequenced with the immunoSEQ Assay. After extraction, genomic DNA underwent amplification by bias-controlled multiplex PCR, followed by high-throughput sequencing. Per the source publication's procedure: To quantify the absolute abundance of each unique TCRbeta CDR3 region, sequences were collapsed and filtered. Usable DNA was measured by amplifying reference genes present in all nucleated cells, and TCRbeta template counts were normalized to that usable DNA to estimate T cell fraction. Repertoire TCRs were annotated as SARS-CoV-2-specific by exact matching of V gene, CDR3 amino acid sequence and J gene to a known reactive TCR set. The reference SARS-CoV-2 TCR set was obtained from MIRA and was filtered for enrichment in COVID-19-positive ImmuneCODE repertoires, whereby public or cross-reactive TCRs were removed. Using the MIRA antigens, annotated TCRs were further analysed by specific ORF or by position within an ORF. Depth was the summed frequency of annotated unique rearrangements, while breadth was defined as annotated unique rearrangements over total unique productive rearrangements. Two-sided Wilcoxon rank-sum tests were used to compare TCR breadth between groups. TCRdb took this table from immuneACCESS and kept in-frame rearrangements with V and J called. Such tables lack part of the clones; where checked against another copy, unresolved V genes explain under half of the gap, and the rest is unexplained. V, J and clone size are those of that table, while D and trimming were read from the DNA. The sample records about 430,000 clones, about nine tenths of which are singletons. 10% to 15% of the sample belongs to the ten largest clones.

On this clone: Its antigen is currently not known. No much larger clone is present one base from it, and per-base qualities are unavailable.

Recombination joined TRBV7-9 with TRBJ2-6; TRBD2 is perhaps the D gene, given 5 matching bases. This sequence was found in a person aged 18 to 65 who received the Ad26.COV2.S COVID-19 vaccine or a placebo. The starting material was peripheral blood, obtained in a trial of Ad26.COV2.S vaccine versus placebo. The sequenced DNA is TGTGCCGGAGGTTCCACTGGGGCCAACGTCCTGACTTTC. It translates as CAGGSTGANVLTF.